This T cell receptor (beta chain) derives from a study of blood T cell repertoires in COVID-19. Study context: Sites in the United States, Italy and Spain provided acute and convalescent COVID-19 samples. From T cells, B-cell-depleted T cells, or PBMCs came the material, which was cDNA or gDNA.

V gave up 4 bases and J gave up 3 bases, with 15 bases separating them. Germline V lookup: CDR1 MDHEN, CDR2 SYDVKM. This CDR3 contains 15 residues. Per the original data handling: Reference gene primer amplification in the assay estimated nucleated cell counts. Sequencing was performed with immunoSEQ multiplex PCR; in TCRdb, only in-frame clones are kept and a portion is missing. The DNA was the basis for D and trimming; V, J and clone size are from that table. This table has nearly 70,000 clones, about 87% appearing once. The receptor was isolated from a woman between 65 and 79 years old with acute or convalescent COVID-19. Input material: peripheral blood. The rearrangement joins TRBV28 to TRBJ1-1, with unresolved D. Here the CDR3 DNA reads TGTGCCAGCAGTTCCCCCCTGTTCGGGTACACTGAAGCTTTCTTT. Translating it yields CASSSPLFGYTEAFF.